The 26 T cell receptor beta chains below all came from one sample that was sequenced in a study of long-term antiretroviral therapy in people with HIV. immunoSEQ v3.0 was run at survey level. Repertoires were generated with immunoSEQ multiplex PCR, while TCRdb's copy carries only in-frame clones and drops some. The data show tens of thousands of clones, roughly 80% seen once. The sample was unsorted PBMCs, taken 0.4 years before starting antiretroviral therapy. All receptors come from a man younger than 35 with HIV.

V is TRBV6-6 and J is TRBJ2-3; no firm D call. From germline, CDR1 is MNHNY and CDR2 SVGAGI (reference sequence). V was cut by 7 bases and J by 4 bases, with 9 bases left in between. The CDR3 totals 12 residues. CDR3 residues: CASTMSSDTQYF. CDR3 nucleotides: TGTGCCAGCACCATGTCTTCAGATACGCAGTATTTT.

The V call is TRBV19, the J call TRBJ1-2, with D uncertain. Germline assignment: CDR1 LNHDA and CDR2 SQIVND (reference sequence). Trimming took 7 bases from V and 4 from J, leaving 10 bases between them. The CDR3 has 12 residues. CDR3 DNA sequence: TGTGCCAGTACCCCCGGGATCTATGGCTACACCTTC. Residues: CASTPGIYGYTF.

The chain is built from TRBV18 and TRBJ2-1, with 7 bases lining up with TRBD1. The CDR3 totals 14 residues. Trimming removed 2 bases from V and 11 bases from J; junction bases left unmatched: 9. Germline loops: CDR1 KGHSH, CDR2 LQKENI. CDR3 in DNA: TGTGCCAGCTCACCAGAGGCAGGGGGTGAAAAGCAGTTCTTC. It specifies CASSPEAGGEKQFF. Together with reference TRBV18 and TRBJ2-1, the CDR3 gives the full variable domain: NAGVMQNPRHLVRRRGQEARLRCSPMKGHSHVYWYRQLPEEGLKFMVYLQKENIIDESGMPKERFSAEFPKEGPSILRIQQVVRGDSAAYFCASSPEAGGEKQFFGPGTRLTVL.

V and J are TRBV5-4 and TRBJ1-2; D is ambiguous. The V gene lost 0 bases and the J gene lost 5 bases, with 8 bases spanning the gap. The CDR3 is 13 amino acids. Germline-derived CDR1 and CDR2 are SGHNT and YYREEE (reference sequence). CDR3 residues: CASSLEATYGYTF. The CDR3 DNA reads TGTGCCAGCAGCTTGGAGGCGACATATGGCTACACCTTC. Full variable domain (outside the CDR3, taken from reference TRBV5-4 and TRBJ1-2): ETGVTQSPTHLIKTRGQQVTLRCSSQSGHNTVSWYQQALGQGPQFIFQYYREEENGRGNFPPRFSGLQFPNYSSELNVNALELDDSALYLCASSLEATYGYTFGSGTRLTVV.

Here the CDR3 reads CASSGSEWGFTF. DNA for the CDR3: TGTGCCAGTAGCGGTTCGGAGTGGGGGTTCACCTTC. The chain joins TRBV19 to TRBJ1-2, with D possibly TRBD1 on 5 matching bases. Germline V CDR1 and CDR2: LNHDA, SQIVND (reference sequence). Trimming pared 6 bases from V and 13 bases from J, leaving 18 bases between. The CDR3 loop spans 12 amino acids. Full variable domain (outside the CDR3, taken from reference TRBV19 and TRBJ1-2): DGGITQSPKYLFRKEGQNVTLSCEQNLNHDAMYWYRQDPGQGLRLIYYSQIVNDFQKGDIAEGYSVSREKKESFPLTVTSAQKNPTAFYLCASSGSEWGFTFGSGTRLTVV.

This rearrangement joins TRBV5-3 to TRBJ1-1, with D hard to call. TRBV5-3 is given ORF status, its function remaining uncertain. V gave up 4 bases and J gave up 7 bases, with 8 bases separating them. The CDR3 length is 11 residues. CDR3 region: CARSAWVEAFF. In nucleotides, the CDR3 is TGTGCCAGAAGCGCATGGGTTGAAGCTTTCTTT.

J is TRBJ2-3 and V is TRBV5-6; D possibly corresponds to TRBD2 (6 bases). Germline CDR1 SGHDT, CDR2 YYEEEE. CDR3 size: 13 residues. V dropped 3 bases and J dropped 3 bases, with 8 bases sitting between them. CDR3 in amino acids: CASSSGTTDTQYF. DNA for the CDR3: TGTGCCAGCAGCTCCGGGACTACAGATACGCAGTATTTT.

The chain recombines TRBV18 with TRBJ1-1; no clear D. The CDR3 runs to 13 residues. Germline V gene sequence: CDR1 KGHSH, CDR2 LQKENI. Trimming pared 2 bases from V and 0 bases from J, leaving 4 bases between. CDR3 coding DNA: TGTGCCAGCTCACCATATGTGAACACTGAAGCTTTCTTT. Residues: CASSPYVNTEAFF.

The chain combines TRBV13 with TRBJ1-2; TRBD1 might be the D (6 bases). V was cut by 5 bases and J by 8 bases, with 15 bases left in between. This CDR3 spans 13 amino acids. Germline assignment: CDR1 PRHDT and CDR2 FYEKMQ (reference sequence). The CDR3 sequence is CASSNTGNLGYTF. In nucleotides, the CDR3 is TGTGCCAGCAGCAATACAGGGAATTTGGGCTACACCTTC.

The chain uses TRBV18 and TRBJ2-7; 7 bases match TRBD1. The CDR3 has 13 amino acids. The ends lost 3 bases at V and 5 bases at J; junction bases unmatched: 4. Germline loops: CDR1 KGHSH, CDR2 LQKENI. CDR3: CASSPAGGHEQYF. The CDR3 DNA reads as TGTGCCAGCTCACCGGCAGGGGGTCACGAGCAGTACTTC.

The rearrangement links TRBV15 to TRBJ2-7, with TRBD2 matching over 13 bases. The J segment lost 3 bases and the V segment lost 0 bases, leaving 8 bases of the junction unmatched. Germline-derived CDR1 and CDR2 are LNHNV and YYDKDF (reference sequence). The CDR3 spans 18 residues. The CDR3 nucleotides are TGTGCCACCAGCAGAGATCTAGGACTAGCGGGGGATATCTACGAGCAGTACTTC. It specifies CATSRDLGLAGDIYEQYF.

This clone appeared a single time. The gene calls are TRBV18 and TRBJ2-7; TRBD1 matches 7 bases. J gave up 0 bases and V 0 bases, and 2 bases lay outside the gene matches. The CDR3 extends over 15 amino acids. Germline values: CDR1 KGHSH, CDR2 LQKENI. The CDR3 spells CASSPPGTASYEQYF. The DNA for the CDR3 is TGTGCCAGCTCACCACCAGGGACAGCCTCCTACGAGCAGTACTTC.

The chain has TRBV9 and TRBJ2-1; 10 bases agree with TRBD1. V shed 4 bases, J shed 8 bases, and the junction held 15 bases outside the gene matches. CDR1 and CDR2 from the germline V gene are SGDLS and YYNGEE. This CDR3 has 17 residues. CDR3 amino acids: CASSPRGGTGASYEQFF. As DNA, the CDR3 is TGTGCCAGCAGCCCTAGGGGAGGGACAGGGGCATCCTATGAGCAGTTCTTC.

This clone was detected a few times. V is TRBV27 and J is TRBJ2-2; D possibly corresponds to TRBD1 (5 bases). The V end lost 7 bases, the J end lost 5 bases, and 5 bases lay between the germline ends. The CDR3 totals 11 residues. CDR1 and CDR2 (germline): MNHEY, SMNVEV (reference sequence). DNA of the CDR3: TGTGCCAGCAAGGGGACCGGGGAGCTGTTTTTT. Residues: CASKGTGELFF.

Details on this clone: Distinct nucleotide sequences in the sample also encode this CDR3. The chain uses TRBV27 and TRBJ2-7; no clear D gene. This CDR3 is 12 amino acids long. The V gene's germline CDR1 is MNHEY and CDR2 SMNVEV (reference sequence). Trimming removed 4 bases from V and 2 bases from J, with 6 bases in between. CDR3 nucleotide sequence: TGTGCCAGCAGTTCAGGAACCTACGAGCAGTACTTC. Translating gives CASSSGTYEQYF.

This clone appeared once. Written as DNA, the CDR3 is TGTGCCAGCAGTTACTCGATGGGGGGTACTGAAGCTTTCTTT. Protein: CASSYSMGGTEAFF. This chain connects TRBV6-5 to TRBJ1-1, with D maybe TRBD1 (5 bases). The CDR3 has 14 residues. V lost 0 bases to trimming and J lost 5 bases, with 10 bases between them. The V gene's germline CDR1 is MNHEY and CDR2 SVGAGI.

The chain carries TRBV19 and TRBJ2-7; the D gene is possibly TRBD2 (6 bases). Germline V gene sequence: CDR1 LNHDA, CDR2 SQIVND (reference sequence). Deletions cut 3 bases from V and 0 bases from J, with 12 bases between. This CDR3 region has 15 residues. The CDR3 loop reads CASSMREGGSYEQYF. CDR3 DNA: TGTGCCAGTAGTATGCGTGAGGGAGGCTCCTACGAGCAGTACTTC. The variable domain in full, with the rest retrieved from reference TRBV19 and TRBJ2-7, is DGGITQSPKYLFRKEGQNVTLSCEQNLNHDAMYWYRQDPGQGLRLIYYSQIVNDFQKGDIAEGYSVSREKKESFPLTVTSAQKNPTAFYLCASSMREGGSYEQYFGPGTRLTVT.

A remark on this clone: Within the sample, other DNA sequences also encode this same CDR3. The chain is built from TRBV5-1 and TRBJ2-1, with 12 positions matching TRBD2. Per germline, CDR1 SGHRS and CDR2 YFSETQ. After removal of 2 bases from V and 4 bases from J, the junction contained 1 base not matched to a gene. The CDR3 sequence is 15 residues long. For the CDR3, the DNA is TGCGCCAGCAGCTTCGGGACTAGCGGGTACAATGAGCAGTTCTTC. Its translation is CASSFGTSGYNEQFF.

The gene calls are TRBV9 and TRBJ2-6; D perhaps matches TRBD1 (5 bases). This CDR3 contains 16 residues. The ends were cut back, 0 bases at V and 0 bases at J, with 7 bases in the middle. Germline CDR1 and CDR2: SGDLS and YYNGEE. The CDR3 sequence is CASSVDRLSGANVLTF. The CDR3 DNA reads as TGTGCCAGCAGCGTAGACAGGCTCTCTGGGGCCAACGTCCTGACTTTC.

This clone was observed a handful of times. The chain has TRBV27 and TRBJ2-2, with TRBD1 matching 11 bases. The trim removed 9 bases at V and 5 bases at J, leaving 2 bases unmatched. The CDR3 totals 13 residues. The V gene's germline CDR1 is MNHEY and CDR2 SMNVEV (reference sequence). Written as DNA, the CDR3 is TGTGCCAGGGGGACAGGGGGGACCGGGGAGCTGTTTTTT. This gives the protein CARGTGGTGELFF.

The chain recombines TRBV19 with TRBJ2-4, with 10 nucleotides matching TRBD2. Germline CDR1 LNHDA, CDR2 SQIVND (reference sequence). V was pared by 3 bases and J by 8 bases, with 10 bases of the junction left unmatched. The length of the CDR3 is 16 residues. CDR3 nucleotides: TGTGCCAGTAGTATTTGGGCTAGCGGGAGCGGACACATTCAGTACTTC. This sequence encodes CASSIWASGSGHIQYF.

The J gene is TRBJ2-7, the V gene TRBV27, with TRBD2 identical over 12 bases. There are 14 residues in the CDR3. V gave up 5 bases and J gave up 4 bases; unmatched junction bases: 3. Germline V lookup: CDR1 MNHEY, CDR2 SMNVEV (reference sequence). In nucleotides, the CDR3 is TGTGCCAGCAGTCTAGCGGGAGGGATGTACGAGCAGTACTTC. Protein: CASSLAGGMYEQYF.

This chain uses TRBV5-4 with TRBJ2-7; 11 bases line up with TRBD1. The CDR3 covers 14 residues. Germline CDR1 and CDR2: SGHNT and YYREEE (reference sequence). With V trimmed by 4 bases and J by 6 bases, 6 bases remained unmatched. The CDR3 is CASSPAGTGGEQYF. CDR3 in DNA: TGTGCCAGCAGCCCAGCCGGGACAGGGGGCGAGCAGTACTTC.

This chain connects TRBV5-1 to TRBJ1-4; TRBD1 matches 7 bases. Germline CDR1 is SGHRS and CDR2 is YFSETQ. V lost 0 bases, J lost 6 bases, and 11 bases stayed unmatched. The CDR3 is 17 amino acids. CDR3: CASSLGYGGQGDEKLFF. In DNA, the CDR3 is TGCGCCAGCAGCTTGGGGTACGGGGGCCAGGGGGATGAAAAACTGTTTTTT.

The rearrangement joins TRBV5-1 to TRBJ2-6; D gene unclear. This CDR3 region has 16 residues. V gave up 0 bases and J gave up 0 bases, with 7 bases separating them. CDR1 and CDR2 (germline): SGHRS, YFSETQ. The CDR3 bases are TGCGCCAGCAGCTTGGTGTCGGGCTCTGGGGCCAACGTCCTGACTTTC. It yields the protein CASSLVSGSGANVLTF.

This clone was picked up one time. V usage is TRBV2 and J usage is TRBJ2-5; D not certain. V shed 2 bases and J shed 0 bases, with 7 bases lying between them. The CDR3 runs 14 residues. CDR1 is SNHLY and CDR2 is FYNNEI in the germline V gene. The CDR3: CASSETQYQETQYF. In DNA, the CDR3 is TGTGCCAGCAGTGAAACCCAGTACCAAGAGACCCAGTACTTC.